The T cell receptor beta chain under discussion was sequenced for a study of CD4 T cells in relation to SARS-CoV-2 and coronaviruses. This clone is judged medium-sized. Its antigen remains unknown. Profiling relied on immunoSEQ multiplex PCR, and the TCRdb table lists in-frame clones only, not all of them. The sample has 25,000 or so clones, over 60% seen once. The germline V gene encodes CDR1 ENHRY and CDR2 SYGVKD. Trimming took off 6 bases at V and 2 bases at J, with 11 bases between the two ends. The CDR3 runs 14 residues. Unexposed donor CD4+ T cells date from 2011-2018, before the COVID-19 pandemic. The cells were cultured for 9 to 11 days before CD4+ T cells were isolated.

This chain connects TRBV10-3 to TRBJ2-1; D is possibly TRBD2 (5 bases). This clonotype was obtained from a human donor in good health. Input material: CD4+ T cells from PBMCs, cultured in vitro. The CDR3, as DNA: TGTGCCATCAGCCCTACTAGTACCTACAATGAGCAGTTCTTC. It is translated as CAISPTSTYNEQFF.